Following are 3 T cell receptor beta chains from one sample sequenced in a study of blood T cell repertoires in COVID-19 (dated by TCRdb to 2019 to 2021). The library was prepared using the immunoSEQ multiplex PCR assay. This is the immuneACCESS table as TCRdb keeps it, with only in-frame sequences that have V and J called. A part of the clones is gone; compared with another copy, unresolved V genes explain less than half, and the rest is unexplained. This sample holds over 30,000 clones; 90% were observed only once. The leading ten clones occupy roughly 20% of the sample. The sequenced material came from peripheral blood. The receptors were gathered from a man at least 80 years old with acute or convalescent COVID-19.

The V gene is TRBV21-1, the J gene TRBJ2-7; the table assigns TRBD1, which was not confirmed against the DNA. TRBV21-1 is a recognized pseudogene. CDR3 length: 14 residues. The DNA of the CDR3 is TGTGCCAGCCTCCGGACAGGGAAGAACTACGAGCAGTACTTC. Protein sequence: CASLRTGKNYEQYF.

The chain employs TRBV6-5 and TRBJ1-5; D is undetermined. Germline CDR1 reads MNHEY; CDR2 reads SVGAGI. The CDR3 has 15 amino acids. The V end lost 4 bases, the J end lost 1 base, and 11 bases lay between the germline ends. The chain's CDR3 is CASSSLGESNQPQHF. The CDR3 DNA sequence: TGTGCCAGCAGTTCCCTGGGAGAGAGCAATCAGCCCCAGCATTTT.

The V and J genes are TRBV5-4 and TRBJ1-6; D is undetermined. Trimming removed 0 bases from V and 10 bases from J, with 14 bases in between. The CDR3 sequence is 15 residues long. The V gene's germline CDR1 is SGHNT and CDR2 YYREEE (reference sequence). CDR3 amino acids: CASSLDLGVESPLHF. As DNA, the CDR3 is TGTGCCAGCAGCTTGGACCTGGGCGTTGAATCACCCCTCCACTTT.